Below are 5 T cell receptor beta chains sequenced from a single sample in a study of blood T cell repertoires in COVID-19. The repertoire was sequenced with immunoSEQ multiplex PCR; TCRdb's copy has only in-frame clones and lacks some. The table records 200,000 to 250,000 clones, around 88% of them present only once. Specimen: peripheral blood. These receptors came from a woman aged 25 to 39 who had recovered from COVID-19.

The CDR3: CASSETNSGANVLTF. The DNA of the CDR3 is TGTGCCAGCAGTGAGACAAACTCTGGGGCCAACGTCCTGACTTTC. This chain connects TRBV6-4 to TRBJ2-6; no firm D call. V lost 3 bases to trimming and J lost 0 bases, with 6 bases between them. Germline V gives CDR1 MRHNA, CDR2 SNTAGT. This CDR3 comprises 15 residues.

V gene TRBV7-6 combines with J gene TRBJ2-7; 9 nucleotides match TRBD1. The CDR3 sequence is 16 residues long. Looked up from germline, CDR1 is SGHVS and CDR2 is FNYEAQ. The V segment lost 3 bases and the J segment 4 bases; nucleotides outside the gene matches: 10. This CDR3 is CASSFRPGQGPYEQYF. CDR3 DNA: TGTGCCAGCAGCTTTAGACCGGGACAGGGACCATACGAGCAGTACTTC.

The chain combines TRBV27 with TRBJ2-5; TRBD1 aligns across 7 bases. The CDR3 sequence is 17 residues long. CDR1 and CDR2 from the germline V gene are MNHEY and SMNVEV (reference sequence). Trimming cost V 5 bases and J 3 bases; bases outside gene matches: 15. The CDR3 reads CASSLIGAHRGEETQYF. In DNA form, the CDR3 reads TGTGCCAGCAGTCTCATCGGGGCGCACAGGGGCGAAGAGACCCAGTACTTC.

V is TRBV19 and J is TRBJ2-2; TRBD1 matches at 10 bases. The CDR3 totals 13 residues. Germline V CDR1 and CDR2: LNHDA, SQIVND (reference sequence). Losses at the gene ends were 8 bases for V and 6 bases for J; bases not matched to a gene: 3. The CDR3 bases are TGTGCCAGTGGACAGGGGGGTTCCGGGGAGCTGTTTTTT. Translating gives CASGQGGSGELFF. The full variable domain, rest sourced from reference TRBV19 and TRBJ2-2, is DGGITQSPKYLFRKEGQNVTLSCEQNLNHDAMYWYRQDPGQGLRLIYYSQIVNDFQKGDIAEGYSVSREKKESFPLTVTSAQKNPTAFYLCASGQGGSGELFFGEGSRLTVL.

The sample holds one count of this clone. J is TRBJ2-1 and V is TRBV23-1; 14 nucleotides line up with TRBD2. TRBV23-1 is assigned to the ORF class and has an uncertain function. The length of the CDR3 is 20 residues. With 7 bases clipped from V and 0 bases from J, the junction kept 14 bases outside the gene matches. The CDR3 nucleotides read TGCGCCAGCACCCCAGGACTAGCGGGGGGCGAAAGGAGCTCCTACAATGAGCAGTTCTTC. It encodes CASTPGLAGGERSSYNEQFF.